This T cell receptor beta chain comes out of a study of blood T cell repertoires in COVID-19. CDR1 WNHNN and CDR2 SYGVQD come from the germline V gene (reference sequence). The CDR3 contains 17 residues. Trimming removed 2 bases at V and 0 bases at J, with 14 bases between. Sequenced by immunoSEQ multiplex PCR; TCRdb stores in-frame clones only, minus some. The data hold about 150,000 clones, with over 80% observed a single time. J is TRBJ1-5 and V is TRBV10-1; TRBD1 is a possible D gene (5 bases). The TCR comes from a woman between 50 and 59 years old with acute or convalescent COVID-19. Sequenced sample: peripheral blood. CDR3 residues: CASSEPEGILSNQPQHF. The CDR3 nucleotides read TGCGCCAGCAGTGAGCCGGAGGGGATCCTTAGCAATCAGCCCCAGCATTTT.